Below are 18 T cell receptor beta chains sequenced from a single sample in a study of cytomegalovirus exposure and HLA in healthy donors. The primer mix had 60 Vbeta and 13 Jbeta primers. Profiled with immunoSEQ multiplex PCR; TCRdb holds only in-frame clones, not every one. The sample includes some 170,000 clones, approximately 81% of them seen just once. Sample: PBMCs. The origin of the receptors is a woman aged 25 to 45 in good health and CMV-seronegative.

This clone came up a few times. V usage is TRBV5-4 and J usage is TRBJ2-1, with TRBD2 as a possible D gene (6 bases). V was clipped by 5 bases and J by 9 bases, with 18 bases between them. Germline loops: CDR1 SGHNT, CDR2 YYREEE (reference sequence). CDR3 length: 14 amino acids. The CDR3 region has the DNA TGTGCCAGCAGACCTAAGGAAAGCGGGTTTGAGCAGTTCTTC. Amino acids: CASRPKESGFEQFF.

The V call is TRBV27, the J call TRBJ2-5; 9 positions match TRBD2. The CDR3 runs to 17 residues. Trimming removed 6 bases from V and 0 bases from J; junction bases left unmatched: 11. Germline V gene sequence: CDR1 MNHEY, CDR2 SMNVEV (reference sequence). The CDR3 loop is CASRARGTSQHQETQYF. The CDR3 region has the DNA TGTGCCAGCAGAGCCCGCGGGACTAGCCAACACCAAGAGACCCAGTACTTC.

This clone was recorded a few times. The chain carries TRBV19 and TRBJ2-7, with D perhaps TRBD2 (5 bases). CDR1 and CDR2 (germline): LNHDA, SQIVND (reference sequence). This CDR3 has 16 residues. V lost 3 bases to trimming and J lost 2 bases, with 17 bases between them. The CDR3 DNA reads TGTGCCAGTAGTATTTCTCGGACTGAGTACACCTACGAGCAGTACTTC. Translating gives CASSISRTEYTYEQYF.

The chain carries TRBV14 and TRBJ2-7; D remains unclear. V was clipped by 5 bases and J by 2 bases, with 13 bases between them. The CDR3 has 14 amino acids. Germline CDR1 reads SGHDN; CDR2 reads FVKESK. Here the CDR3 DNA reads TGTGCCAGCAGCGGCCGACAAGGCCCCTACGAGCAGTACTTC. This sequence encodes CASSGRQGPYEQYF.

This rearrangement joins TRBV15 to TRBJ1-6; D unresolved. The CDR3 covers 17 residues. Trimming stripped 0 bases from V and 2 bases from J, with 11 bases between. Germline V gene lookup returns CDR1 LNHNV and CDR2 YYDKDF (reference sequence). CDR3: CATSRDRPGAYNSPLHF. The CDR3 nucleotides read TGTGCCACCAGCAGAGATCGACCGGGTGCCTATAATTCACCCCTCCACTTT.

The genes are TRBV10-2 and TRBJ2-6, with TRBD1 matching 9 bases. Germline V CDR1 and CDR2: WSHSY, SAAADI. V lost 4 bases and J lost 2; bases outside the gene matches: 15. The CDR3 is 20 residues long. For the CDR3, the DNA is TGCGCCAGCAGTGGTTATACAGGGGGCGAGGTTTTCGCTGGGGCCAACGTCCTGACTTTC. Its translation: CASSGYTGGEVFAGANVLTF.

Here the CDR3 DNA reads TGTGCCAGCAGTGAAGGAACAAGTTCCTACGAGCAGTACTTC. It translates to CASSEGTSSYEQYF. The chain couples TRBV6-1 to TRBJ2-7; no definite D call. The CDR3 loop spans 14 amino acids. Per the germline V gene, CDR1 is MNHNS and CDR2 is SASEGT. The V gene lost 1 base and the J gene lost 1 base, with 8 bases spanning the gap.

The CDR3 reads CASSSRQVANYGYTF. CDR3 sequence (DNA): TGTGCCAGCAGCTCTCGACAGGTAGCTAACTATGGCTACACCTTC. The rearrangement links TRBV7-2 to TRBJ1-2, with D possibly TRBD1 on 6 matching bases. The CDR3 has 15 amino acids. Trimming left V 4 bases short and J 0 bases short, with 12 bases between. The V gene's germline CDR1 is SGHTA and CDR2 FQGNSA.

The chain is built from TRBV19 and TRBJ1-4; D unresolved. V was pared by 6 bases and J by 5 bases, with 10 bases between. Germline V CDR1 and CDR2: LNHDA, SQIVND (reference sequence). The CDR3 is 13 amino acids. The CDR3 nucleotides read TGTGCCAGTAGCTCACAGTCGAATGAAAAACTGTTTTTT. Its translation: CASSSQSNEKLFF.

The rearrangement uses TRBV30 and TRBJ2-5; TRBD1 agrees at 9 bases. This CDR3 is 17 amino acids long. Trimming removed 2 bases from V and 7 bases from J; junction bases left unmatched: 17. Germline CDR1 reads GTSNPN; CDR2 reads SVGIG (reference sequence). The chain's CDR3 is CAWSLEWDRVTAGTQYF. CDR3 DNA: TGTGCCTGGAGTCTGGAGTGGGACAGGGTTACAGCAGGGACCCAGTACTTC. The full variable domain, completed using reference TRBV30 and TRBJ2-5, is SQTIHQWPATLVQPVGSPLSLECTVEGTSNPNLYWYRQAAGRGLQLLFYSVGIGQISSEVPQNLSASRPQDRQFILSSKKLLLSDSGFYLCAWSLEWDRVTAGTQYFGPGTRLLVL.

This rearrangement joins TRBV28 to TRBJ2-5; TRBD1 matches at 8 bases. Judging by the DNA end, TRBJ2-7 fits better; the J call may be wrong. The CDR3 length is 13 residues. The germline gives CDR1 MDHEN, CDR2 SYDVKM. The CDR3 here is CASSPPTGVEQYF. CDR3 coding DNA: TGTGCCAGCAGTCCCCCGACAGGGGTCGAGCAGTACTTC.

The chain carries TRBV27 and TRBJ2-5; D may be TRBD2 (5 bases). Germline CDR1 is MNHEY and CDR2 is SMNVEV (reference sequence). The germline V and J ends were trimmed by 1 base and 1 base, with 10 bases remaining between them. The CDR3 runs 15 residues. The CDR3 loop is CASSLWAGGQETQYF. The DNA of the CDR3 is TGTGCCAGCAGTTTATGGGCGGGCGGCCAAGAGACCCAGTACTTC.

The chain combines TRBV5-4 with TRBJ2-7; TRBD1 aligns across 9 bases. The CDR3 spans 14 residues. V shed 4 bases and J 6 bases; nucleotides not matched to a gene: 8. CDR1 and CDR2 from the germline V gene are SGHNT and YYREEE (reference sequence). CDR3 residues: CASSPHPTGGEQYF. The CDR3 DNA reads TGTGCCAGCAGCCCGCACCCGACAGGGGGCGAGCAGTACTTC.

V usage is TRBV29-1 and J usage is TRBJ1-2; D remains unclear. Germline values: CDR1 SQVTM, CDR2 ANQGSEA. This CDR3 spans 10 amino acids. V shed 4 bases and J shed 7 bases, with 7 bases lying between them. The CDR3 sequence is CSVGHSGYTF. The CDR3 nucleotides are TGCAGCGTTGGCCATAGTGGCTACACCTTC.

CDR3 amino acids: CASSLGLAVQETQYF. CDR3 bases: TGTGCCAGCAGCTTGGGCCTAGCGGTTCAAGAGACCCAGTACTTC. The chain carries TRBV5-4 and TRBJ2-5; 7 positions agree with TRBD2. V was clipped by 0 bases and J by 2 bases; unmatched bases: 4. The CDR3 is 15 amino acids. Germline CDR1 SGHNT, CDR2 YYREEE (reference sequence).

The DNA of the CDR3 is TGTGCCAGCAGTTCCCCAGCCGGGGAGAACACTGAAGCTTTCTTT. It translates to CASSSPAGENTEAFF. This rearrangement joins TRBV28 to TRBJ1-1; D unresolved. V shed 4 bases and J shed 1 base, with 13 bases lying between them. This CDR3 is 15 amino acids long. Germline V CDR1 and CDR2: MDHEN, SYDVKM.

The rearrangement uses TRBV19 and TRBJ1-1; 8 nucleotides match TRBD1. The J segment lost 6 bases and the V segment lost 5 bases, leaving 8 bases of the junction unmatched. The length of the CDR3 is 14 residues. Germline V gene lookup returns CDR1 LNHDA and CDR2 SQIVND (reference sequence). CDR3 sequence (DNA): TGTGCCAGTAGTTTAGGACAGGGAGTGTCTGAAGCTTTCTTT. It translates to CASSLGQGVSEAFF.

The chain carries TRBV4-3 and TRBJ2-6; D is possibly TRBD1 (6 bases). The ends were cut back, 1 base at V and 2 bases at J, with 18 bases in the middle. This CDR3 is 19 amino acids long. The V gene's germline CDR1 is LGHNA and CDR2 YSLEER. CDR3 sequence (DNA): TGCGCCAGCAGCCAAGGGGTGGCAGGGGTCTCTGCTGGGGCCAACGTCCTGACTTTC. Amino acids: CASSQGVAGVSAGANVLTF.